This entry features one T cell receptor beta chain sequence. As originally analysed: Estimated nucleated cell counts came from reference gene primer amplification. Sequenced by immunoSEQ multiplex PCR; TCRdb stores in-frame clones only, minus some. V and J calls and clone size follow that table, whereas D and trimming were derived from the DNA. The sample has under 150,000 clones, around 79% seen once. V lost 1 base and J lost 0, with 13 bases in between. The CDR3 length is 17 residues. Looked up from germline, CDR1 is MNHNS and CDR2 is SASEGT. The record originates from a study of blood T cell repertoires in COVID-19. Study overall: COVID-19 samples, acute and convalescent, were from the United States, Italy and Spain. Sources were T cells, B-cell-depleted T cells, or PBMCs; the material itself was cDNA or gDNA.

Sequencing input: peripheral blood. V gene TRBV6-1 combines with J gene TRBJ1-3, with D possibly TRBD1 on 6 matching bases. The origin of this receptor is an elderly man with acute or convalescent COVID-19. CDR3 coding DNA: TGTGCCAGCAGTGAAGGTCAAAACAGGGCCTCTGGAAACACCATATATTTT. This sequence encodes CASSEGQNRASGNTIYF.